The clone carrying this T cell receptor (beta chain) has more than one count but fewer than ten. The antigen is unknown. This record comes from a study of beta chain features in type 1 diabetes. The investigators reverse transcribed all of the isolated RNA, so they sequenced expressed TCRB transcripts. Measured with immunoSEQ multiplex PCR; TCRdb has only the in-frame clones, and not every one. There are some 370,000 clones in the sample; around a tenth occur only once, and approximately 0.55% lies in the top ten. Notes on the study in general: In every one of the four CD4+ subsets, TCRB CDR3s were moderately but significantly shorter in Type 1 diabetes patients.

Per the germline V gene, CDR1 is KGHSH and CDR2 is LQKENI. With 6 bases clipped from V and 0 bases from J, the junction kept 4 bases outside the gene matches. The CDR3 is 14 amino acids. The sequenced sample consisted of central memory CD4+ T cells from blood. This chain links TRBV18 with TRBJ1-1; 7 bases are shared with TRBD1. The sequence was obtained from a man aged 30-40 years with type 1 diabetes. The CDR3 region is CASSPTGMNTEAFF. CDR3 in DNA: TGTGCCAGCTCTCCGACAGGGATGAACACTGAAGCTTTCTTT.